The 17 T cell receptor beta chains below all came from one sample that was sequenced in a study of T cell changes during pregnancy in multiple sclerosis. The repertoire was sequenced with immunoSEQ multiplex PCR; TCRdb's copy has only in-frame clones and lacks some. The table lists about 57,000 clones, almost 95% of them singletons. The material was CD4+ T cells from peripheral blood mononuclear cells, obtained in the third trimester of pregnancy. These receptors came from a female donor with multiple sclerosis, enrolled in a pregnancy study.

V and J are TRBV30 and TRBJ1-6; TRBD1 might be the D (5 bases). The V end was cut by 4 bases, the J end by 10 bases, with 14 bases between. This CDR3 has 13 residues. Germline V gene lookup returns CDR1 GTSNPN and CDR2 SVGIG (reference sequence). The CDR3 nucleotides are TGTGCCTGGACAGCCGGGGGGGAGTCACCCCTCCACTTT. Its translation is CAWTAGGESPLHF.

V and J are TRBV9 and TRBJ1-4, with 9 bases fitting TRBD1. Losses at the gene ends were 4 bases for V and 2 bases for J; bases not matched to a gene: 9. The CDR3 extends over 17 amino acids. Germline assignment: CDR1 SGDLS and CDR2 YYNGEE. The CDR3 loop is CASSSYRGPLTNEKLFF. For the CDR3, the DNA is TGTGCCAGCAGCTCCTACAGGGGGCCTTTGACTAATGAAAAACTGTTTTTT.

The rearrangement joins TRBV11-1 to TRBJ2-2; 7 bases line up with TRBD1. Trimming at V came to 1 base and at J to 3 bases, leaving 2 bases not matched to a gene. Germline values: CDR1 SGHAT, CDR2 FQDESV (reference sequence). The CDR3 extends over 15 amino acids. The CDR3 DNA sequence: TGTGCCAGCAGCTTAGGGACAGGTTACACCGGGGAGCTGTTTTTT. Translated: CASSLGTGYTGELFF.

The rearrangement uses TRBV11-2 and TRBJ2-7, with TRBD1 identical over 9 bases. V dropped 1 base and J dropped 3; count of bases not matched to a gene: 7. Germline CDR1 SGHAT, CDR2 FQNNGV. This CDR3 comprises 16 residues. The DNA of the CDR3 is TGTGCCAGCAGCTTAGGACCTCCGGGACAGGGCTACGAGCAGTACTTC. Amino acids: CASSLGPPGQGYEQYF.

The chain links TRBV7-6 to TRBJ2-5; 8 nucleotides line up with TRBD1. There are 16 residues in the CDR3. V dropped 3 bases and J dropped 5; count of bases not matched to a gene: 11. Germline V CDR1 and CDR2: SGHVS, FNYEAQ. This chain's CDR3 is CASSFSWTGLAETQYF. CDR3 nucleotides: TGTGCCAGCAGCTTTAGCTGGACAGGGTTAGCGGAGACCCAGTACTTC.

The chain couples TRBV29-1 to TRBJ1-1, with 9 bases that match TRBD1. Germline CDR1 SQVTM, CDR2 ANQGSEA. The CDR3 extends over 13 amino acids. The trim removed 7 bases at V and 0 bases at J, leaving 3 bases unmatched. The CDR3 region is CSGGTGMNTEAFF. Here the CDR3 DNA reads TGCAGCGGTGGGACAGGGATGAACACTGAAGCTTTCTTT.

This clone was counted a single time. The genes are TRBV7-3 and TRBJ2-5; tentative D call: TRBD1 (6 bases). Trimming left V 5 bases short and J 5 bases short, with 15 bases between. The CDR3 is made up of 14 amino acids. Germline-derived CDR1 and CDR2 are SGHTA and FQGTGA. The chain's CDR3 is CASSEGQTRETQYF. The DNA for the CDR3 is TGTGCCAGCAGCGAAGGACAGACGAGGGAGACCCAGTACTTC.

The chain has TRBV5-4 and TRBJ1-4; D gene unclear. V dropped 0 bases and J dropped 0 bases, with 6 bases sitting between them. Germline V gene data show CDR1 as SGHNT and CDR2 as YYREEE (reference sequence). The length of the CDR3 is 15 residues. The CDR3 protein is CASSLAQATNEKLFF. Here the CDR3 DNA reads TGTGCCAGCAGCTTGGCTCAGGCAACTAATGAAAAACTGTTTTTT.

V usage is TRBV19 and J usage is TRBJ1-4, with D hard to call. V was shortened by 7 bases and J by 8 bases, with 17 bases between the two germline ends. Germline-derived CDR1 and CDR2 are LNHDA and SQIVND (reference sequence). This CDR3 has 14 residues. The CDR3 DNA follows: TGTGCCAGTATCATGGACCGTAGCGGGGAAAAACTGTTTTTT. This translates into CASIMDRSGEKLFF.

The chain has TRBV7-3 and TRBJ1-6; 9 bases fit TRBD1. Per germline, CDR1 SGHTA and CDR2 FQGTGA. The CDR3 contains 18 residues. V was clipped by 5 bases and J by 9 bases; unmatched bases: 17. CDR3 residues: CASSALPRSGTGSSPLHF. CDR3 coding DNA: TGTGCCAGCAGCGCCCTTCCCCGGTCCGGGACAGGGAGTTCACCCCTCCACTTT.

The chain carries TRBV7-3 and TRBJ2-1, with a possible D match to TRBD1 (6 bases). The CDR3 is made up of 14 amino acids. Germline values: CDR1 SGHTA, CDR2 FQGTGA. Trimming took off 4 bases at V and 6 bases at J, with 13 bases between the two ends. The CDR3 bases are TGTGCCAGCAGCTCCGCGGACAGCCCCAATGAGCAGTTCTTC. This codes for CASSSADSPNEQFF.

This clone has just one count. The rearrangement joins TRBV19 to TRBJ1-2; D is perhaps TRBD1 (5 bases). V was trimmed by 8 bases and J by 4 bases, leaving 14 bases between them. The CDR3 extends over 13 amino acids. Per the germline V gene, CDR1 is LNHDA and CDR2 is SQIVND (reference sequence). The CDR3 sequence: CASYDSPFYGYTF. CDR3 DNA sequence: TGTGCCAGTTACGACAGCCCCTTCTATGGCTACACCTTC.

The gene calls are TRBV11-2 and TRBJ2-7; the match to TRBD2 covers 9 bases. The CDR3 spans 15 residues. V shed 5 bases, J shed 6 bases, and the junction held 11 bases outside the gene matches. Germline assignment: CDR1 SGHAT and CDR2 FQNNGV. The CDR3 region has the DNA TGTGCCAGCAGCCTCCAGGCGGGGGGGCCTGGCGAGCAGTACTTC. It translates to CASSLQAGGPGEQYF.

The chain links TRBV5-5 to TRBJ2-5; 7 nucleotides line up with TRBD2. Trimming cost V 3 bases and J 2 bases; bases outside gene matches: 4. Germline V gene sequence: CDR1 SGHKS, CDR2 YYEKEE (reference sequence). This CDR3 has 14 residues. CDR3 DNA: TGTGCCAGCAGCTCCAGCGGGGTACAAGAGACCCAGTACTTC. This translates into CASSSSGVQETQYF.

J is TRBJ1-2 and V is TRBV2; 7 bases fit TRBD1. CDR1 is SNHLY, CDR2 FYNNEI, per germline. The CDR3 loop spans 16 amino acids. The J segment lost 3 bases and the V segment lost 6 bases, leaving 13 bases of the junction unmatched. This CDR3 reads CASRRDSLFGDYGYTF. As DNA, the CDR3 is TGTGCCAGCAGGAGGGACAGCCTTTTCGGGGACTATGGCTACACCTTC.

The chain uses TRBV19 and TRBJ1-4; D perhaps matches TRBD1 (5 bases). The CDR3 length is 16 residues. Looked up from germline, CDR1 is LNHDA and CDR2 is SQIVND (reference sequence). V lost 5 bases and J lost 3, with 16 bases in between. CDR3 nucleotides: TGTGCCAGTAGTGTCGGGACTTCACAGGCTAATGAAAAACTGTTTTTT. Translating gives CASSVGTSQANEKLFF.

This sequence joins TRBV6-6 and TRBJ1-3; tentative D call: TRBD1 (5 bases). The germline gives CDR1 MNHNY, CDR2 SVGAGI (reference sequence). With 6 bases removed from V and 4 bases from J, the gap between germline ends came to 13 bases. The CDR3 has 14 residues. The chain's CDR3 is CASSPRAAGNTIYF. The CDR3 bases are TGTGCCAGCAGCCCCAGGGCCGCGGGAAACACCATATATTTT.